Below, 26 T cell receptor beta chains from the same sample are listed, as sequenced in a study of T cells after yellow fever vaccination. TCRdb independently ran MiXCR on the 5' RACE reads; one entry per CDR3 protein. Here the sample spans some 300,000 distinct CDR3 sequences, less than 9.5% being singletons. The source was CD4+ T cells sorted from PBMCs, collected 5 days after the yellow fever booster vaccination. These receptors all come from a man aged 18 to 29 who received the YFV17D yellow fever vaccine.

This clonotype was seen a handful of times. The J gene is TRBJ2-7, the V gene TRBV4-3, with 7 nucleotides matching TRBD1. Germline CDR1 and CDR2: LGHNA and YSLEER. The CDR3 runs to 17 residues. The J segment lost 5 bases and the V segment lost 4 bases, leaving 17 bases of the junction unmatched. DNA for the CDR3: TGCGCCAGCAGCCCTTACCAACGCACGACAGGGAGCGACGAGCAGTACTTC. This encodes CASSPYQRTTGSDEQYF.

The V call is TRBV5-1, the J call TRBJ2-1; tentatively, D is TRBD1 (6 bases). The CDR3 runs 15 residues. V was cut by 3 bases and J by 12 bases, with 22 bases left in between. Germline V CDR1 and CDR2: SGHRS, YFSETQ. For the CDR3, the DNA is TGCGCCAGCAGCTCGCGTAACAGGGAAAGGACCCGGCAGTTCTTC. Amino acid sequence: CASSSRNRERTRQFF.

The sample holds a few counts of this clonotype. V gene TRBV6-5 combines with J gene TRBJ1-2; possibly TRBD1 for D (6 bases). The CDR3 has 13 residues. From germline, CDR1 is MNHEY and CDR2 SVGAGI. Trimming removed 4 bases from V and 7 bases from J, with 13 bases in between. The CDR3 DNA is TGTGCCAGCAGTTTCCCAGGGGTCGGTGGCTACACCTTC. Amino acids: CASSFPGVGGYTF.

The gene calls are TRBV9 and TRBJ2-1; D is ambiguous. The germline CDR1 and CDR2 sequences are SGDLS and YYNGEE. Trimming took 0 bases from V and 8 from J, leaving 12 bases between them. The CDR3 sequence is 14 residues long. CDR3 sequence (DNA): TGTGCCAGCAGCGTAGTATCATCAGCCTATGAGCAGTTCTTC. Translated, it gives CASSVVSSAYEQFF.

This clonotype was seen repeatedly, ten times or more. The V gene is TRBV20-1, the J gene TRBJ2-1; 10 bases map to TRBD2. CDR1 DFQATT and CDR2 SNEGSKA come from the germline V gene (reference sequence). The CDR3 covers 13 residues. V was clipped by 6 bases and J by 3 bases; unmatched bases: 2. The CDR3 region is CSAPSGGYNEQFF. The CDR3 nucleotides are TGCAGTGCCCCTAGCGGGGGCTACAATGAGCAGTTCTTC.

This clonotype was picked up a small number of times. This chain connects TRBV6-5 to TRBJ2-7; D is ambiguous. Trimming cost V 6 bases and J 0 bases, with 9 bases left between them. The CDR3 has 13 amino acids. Germline V gene data show CDR1 as MNHEY and CDR2 as SVGAGI. CDR3 nucleotide sequence: TGTGCCAGCAGGCGCGCGAGCTCCTACGAGCAGTACGTC. It translates to CASRRASSYEQYV.

This clonotype was detected ten times or more. CDR3 coding DNA: TGTGCCAGCACCAGCAGTAGGTTGAACACCGGGGAGCTGTTTTTT. Translation: CASTSSRLNTGELFF. This chain links TRBV2 with TRBJ2-2; D unresolved. V dropped 7 bases and J dropped 1 base, with 13 bases sitting between them. CDR3 length equals 15 residues. Germline-derived CDR1 and CDR2 are SNHLY and FYNNEI.

The chain has TRBV4-2 and TRBJ1-3; 7 bases are shared with TRBD1. The CDR3 covers 15 residues. The junction had 4 bases not matched to a gene; V was cut back by 1 base and J by 4 bases. The germline V gene encodes CDR1 LGHNA and CDR2 YNFKEQ. CDR3 nucleotides: TGTGCCAGCAGCCAAGGGCAACAGGGGGGAAACACCATATATTTT. This gives the protein CASSQGQQGGNTIYF.

This clonotype was seen a single time. The chain recombines TRBV29-1 with TRBJ2-5; no clear D. V lost 4 bases to trimming and J lost 4 bases, with 13 bases between them. CDR1 is SQVTM, CDR2 ANQGSEA, per germline. The CDR3 sequence is 13 residues long. DNA for the CDR3: TGCAGCGTTGGGGGTCGGGCCATAGAGACCCAGTACTTC. Translated: CSVGGRAIETQYF. The whole variable domain, remainder taken from reference TRBV29-1 and TRBJ2-5, is SAVISQKPSRDICQRGTSLTIQCQVDSQVTMMFWYRQQPGQSLTLIATANQGSEATYESGFVIDKFPISRPNLTFSTLTVSNMSPEDSSIYLCSVGGRAIETQYFGPGTRLLVL.

This clonotype appeared many times. This sequence joins TRBV20-1 and TRBJ2-1, with 7 bases identical to TRBD2. Germline trimming cut 6 bases from V and 9 bases from J; bases unmatched to any gene: 17. The germline CDR1 and CDR2 sequences are DFQATT and SNEGSKA (reference sequence). The CDR3 extends over 15 amino acids. This CDR3 reads CSANRPRGVSREQFF. CDR3 in DNA: TGCAGTGCCAACCGACCCCGGGGGGTTAGCCGTGAGCAGTTCTTC.

This clonotype occurred many times. V and J are TRBV7-6 and TRBJ1-1; D gene unclear. V lost 5 bases, J lost 5 bases, and 18 bases lay in between. Per germline, CDR1 SGHVS and CDR2 FNYEAQ. This CDR3 comprises 15 residues. CDR3 sequence reads: CASSPLGGRRTEAFF. CDR3 nucleotide sequence: TGTGCCAGCAGCCCCCTGGGAGGGCGCCGGACTGAAGCTTTCTTT.

The chain couples TRBV5-1 to TRBJ1-1, with D possibly being TRBD1 (5 bases). Trimming removed 4 bases at V and 5 bases at J, with 12 bases between. Germline V gene lookup returns CDR1 SGHRS and CDR2 YFSETQ. The CDR3 runs 13 residues. The CDR3 sequence is CASSRLEGTEAFF. Written as DNA, the CDR3 is TGCGCCAGCAGCCGCCTCGAGGGGACTGAAGCTTTCTTT.

The gene calls are TRBV2 and TRBJ2-4; no reliable D call. The length of the CDR3 is 13 residues. Germline values: CDR1 SNHLY, CDR2 FYNNEI. V lost 7 bases and J lost 9, with 16 bases in between. CDR3 loop: CASTVLGSGIQYF. CDR3 coding DNA: TGTGCCAGCACTGTATTGGGGTCGGGCATTCAGTACTTC.

This clonotype was counted only a few times. This sequence joins TRBV6-6 and TRBJ2-1; 10 positions match TRBD2. J lost 8 bases, V lost 4 bases, and 8 bases had no gene match. The germline CDR1 and CDR2 sequences are MNHNY and SVGAGI (reference sequence). There are 15 residues in the CDR3. CDR3 amino acids: CASSSSGGAYHEQFF. The CDR3 DNA sequence: TGTGCCAGCAGTTCCAGCGGGGGGGCCTATCATGAGCAGTTCTTC.

The chain recombines TRBV20-1 with TRBJ1-5; 12 bases align to TRBD1. The junction had 4 bases not matched to a gene; V was cut back by 1 base and J by 6 bases. CDR3 length: 15 amino acids. Looked up from germline, CDR1 is DFQATT and CDR2 is SNEGSKA (reference sequence). The CDR3 nucleotides read TGCAGTGCTAGAGGTGGGACAGGGGGCGGTCAGCCCCAGCATTTT. It codes for CSARGGTGGGQPQHF.

This rearrangement joins TRBV28 to TRBJ2-3; 7 positions agree with TRBD2. The CDR3 has 16 amino acids. J was trimmed by 1 base and V by 6 bases; bases with no gene match: 10. CDR1 and CDR2 from the germline V gene are MDHEN and SYDVKM. CDR3 in DNA: TGTGCCAGCAGCCCCCTACTAGCGAGGGGCACAGATACGCAGTATTTT. Protein sequence: CASSPLLARGTDTQYF.

The sample holds a few counts of this clonotype. CDR3 amino acids: CASSYSIGGGTDTQYF. CDR3 nucleotide sequence: TGTGCCAGCAGTTACTCGATTGGCGGGGGCACAGATACGCAGTATTTT. The chain uses TRBV6-2 or TRBV6-3 and TRBJ2-3, with D tentatively TRBD2 (6 bases). The germline gives CDR1 MNHEY, CDR2 SVGEGT. The CDR3 length is 16 residues. The V gene lost 0 bases and the J gene lost 1 base, with 11 bases spanning the gap.

This sequence joins TRBV20-1 and TRBJ1-2; unclear D gene. Germline V CDR1 and CDR2: DFQATT, SNEGSKA (reference sequence). Between the trimmed V and J ends, which lost 3 bases and 4 bases, there was a span of 12 bases. The CDR3 contains 13 residues. The CDR3 sequence: CSARDGRTYGYTF. CDR3 nucleotides: TGCAGTGCTAGGGACGGACGTACCTATGGCTACACCTTC.

The genes are TRBV4-3 and TRBJ1-1; D unclear. Trimming stripped 1 base from V and 3 bases from J, with 6 bases between. The CDR3 is 13 residues long. The V gene's germline CDR1 is LGHNA and CDR2 YSLEER. CDR3 in DNA: TGCGCCAGCAGCCAAGGGTGGGACACTGAAGCTTTCTTT. Its translation is CASSQGWDTEAFF.

This clonotype was recorded a few times. CDR3 coding DNA: TGCGCCAGCAGCCCGTCGGGACTTACCTACGAGCAGTACTTC. This translates into CASSPSGLTYEQYF. The V and J genes are TRBV10-1 and TRBJ2-7; a weak D match, TRBD2 (6 bases). Germline CDR1 reads WNHNN; CDR2 reads SYGVQD (reference sequence). The CDR3 totals 14 residues. Between the trimmed V and J ends, which lost 6 bases and 2 bases, there was a span of 14 bases.

This clonotype was detected many times. The DNA for the CDR3 is TGTGCCAGCAGCCTAGTCGGGAGTGCGGGCTACACCTTC. Its protein product is CASSLVGSAGYTF. V and J are TRBV11-1 and TRBJ1-2; D not certain. This CDR3 is built from 13 residues. Germline V CDR1 and CDR2: SGHAT, FQDESV (reference sequence). The V gene lost 5 bases and the J gene lost 8 bases, with 15 bases spanning the gap.

The V call is TRBV30, the J call TRBJ1-2, with 8 nucleotides matching TRBD1. Trimming removed 0 bases from V and 4 bases from J; junction bases left unmatched: 1. The V gene's germline CDR1 is GTSNPN and CDR2 SVGIG (reference sequence). The CDR3 loop spans 13 amino acids. This chain's CDR3 is CAWSVGQGYGYTF. Written as DNA, the CDR3 is TGTGCCTGGAGTGTAGGACAGGGCTATGGCTACACCTTC.

This clonotype was seen repeatedly, ten times or more. The chain is built from TRBV11-2 and TRBJ2-3, with 8 bases identical to TRBD1. Looked up from germline, CDR1 is SGHAT and CDR2 is FQNNGV. The V segment lost 3 bases and the J segment 1 base; nucleotides outside the gene matches: 6. CDR3 length equals 16 residues. The CDR3 DNA reads TGTGCCAGCAGCTTGTCAGGGGGCAGCGGCACAGATACGCAGTATTTT. Protein: CASSLSGGSGTDTQYF.

This clonotype turned up a few times. The chain carries TRBV19 and TRBJ2-4; possibly TRBD2 for D (5 bases). Germline CDR1 LNHDA, CDR2 SQIVND (reference sequence). The CDR3 sequence is 13 residues long. V dropped 2 bases and J dropped 9 bases, with 11 bases sitting between them. The CDR3 DNA reads TGTGCCAGTAGTATACCCGACGAGGGCATTCAGTACTTC. Protein product: CASSIPDEGIQYF. Supplemented by reference TRBV19 and TRBJ2-4, the full variable domain reads DGGITQSPKYLFRKEGQNVTLSCEQNLNHDAMYWYRQDPGQGLRLIYYSQIVNDFQKGDIAEGYSVSREKKESFPLTVTSAQKNPTAFYLCASSIPDEGIQYFGAGTRLSVL.

This clonotype was observed at least ten times. The gene calls are TRBV28 and TRBJ1-5; D ambiguous. Trimming cost V 6 bases and J 0 bases, with 9 bases left between them. The CDR3 sequence is 14 residues long. CDR1 and CDR2 (germline): MDHEN, SYDVKM. CDR3 in amino acids: CASSFGDSNQPQHF. The CDR3, as DNA: TGTGCCAGCAGCTTCGGTGATAGCAATCAGCCCCAGCATTTT. Full variable domain (outside the CDR3, taken from reference TRBV28 and TRBJ1-5): DVKVTQSSRYLVKRTGEKVFLECVQDMDHENMFWYRQDPGLGLRLIYFSYDVKMKEKGDIPEGYSVSREKKERFSLILESASTNQTSMYLCASSFGDSNQPQHFGDGTRLSIL.

The CDR3 DNA reads TGTGCCAGCAGTTCCAGCAGTAGTGAGCAGTTCTTC. Protein product: CASSSSSSEQFF. The rearrangement joins TRBV6-5 to TRBJ2-1, with D uncertain. V was shortened by 4 bases and J by 9 bases, with 10 bases between the two germline ends. This CDR3 has 12 amino acids. CDR1 and CDR2 from the germline V gene are MNHEY and SVGAGI.